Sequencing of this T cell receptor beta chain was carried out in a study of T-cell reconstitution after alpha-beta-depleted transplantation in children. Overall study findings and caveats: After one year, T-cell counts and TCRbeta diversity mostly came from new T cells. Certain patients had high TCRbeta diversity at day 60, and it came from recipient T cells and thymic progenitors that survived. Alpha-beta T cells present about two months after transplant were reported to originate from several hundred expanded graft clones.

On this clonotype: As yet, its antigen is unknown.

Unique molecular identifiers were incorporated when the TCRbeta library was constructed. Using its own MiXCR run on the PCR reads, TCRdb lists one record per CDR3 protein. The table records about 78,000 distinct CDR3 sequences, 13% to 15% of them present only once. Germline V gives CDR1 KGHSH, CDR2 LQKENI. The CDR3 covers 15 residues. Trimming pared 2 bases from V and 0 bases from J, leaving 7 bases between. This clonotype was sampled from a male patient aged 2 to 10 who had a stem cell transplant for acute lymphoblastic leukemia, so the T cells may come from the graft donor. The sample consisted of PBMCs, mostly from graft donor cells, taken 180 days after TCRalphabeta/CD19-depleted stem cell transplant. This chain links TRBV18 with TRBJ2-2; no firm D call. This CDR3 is CASSPKVSNTGELFF. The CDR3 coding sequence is TGTGCCAGCTCACCAAAAGTTTCGAACACCGGGGAGCTGTTTTTT. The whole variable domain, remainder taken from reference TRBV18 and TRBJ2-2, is NAGVMQNPRHLVRRRGQEARLRCSPMKGHSHVYWYRQLPEEGLKFMVYLQKENIIDESGMPKERFSAEFPKEGPSILRIQQVVRGDSAAYFCASSPKVSNTGELFFGEGSRLTVL.